This is a list of T cell receptor beta chains from one sample in a study of graft-versus-host responses after intestinal transplantation. Their recognized antigens are unknown. TCRdb keeps only in-frame clones here, not all; method: immunoSEQ multiplex PCR. The repertoire holds 55,000 to 80,000 clones, with roughly 90% as singletons. The sequencing here drew on unstimulated CD8+ T cells sorted from spleen or lymph node cells, taken before transplant. Every receptor here comes from a human donor who was the organ donor for an intestinal transplant. CDR3s include the opening cysteine and the closing phenylalanine or tryptophan. The order of the fields is J gene, D gene, clone size, V gene, CDR3 DNA, CDR3 protein. The D gene is left open where the match is weak. The listing skips clone size in some rows; elsewhere it reads once, few, many or a size class.

>TRBJ2-7|TRBD1|.|TRBV15
TGTGCCACCAGCAGCGCCTCCGGGACAGGCTACGAGCAGTACTTC
CATSSASGTGYEQYF
>TRBJ2-1|TRBD1|.|TRBV13
TGTGCCAGCAGCTTAGGGGGACAGGGGGAGCGGCATGAGCAGTTCTTC
CASSLGGQGERHEQFF
>TRBJ2-5|TRBD2|.|TRBV2
TGTGCCAGCAGTGGGCTATTCCCGGGAGCGGGAGGGAAAGAGACCCAGTACTTC
CASSGLFPGAGGKETQYF
>TRBJ2-6|.|.|TRBV19
TGTGCCAGTAGTATCAAGGGGTGGCTCTCTGGGGCCAACGTCCTGACTTTC
CASSIKGWLSGANVLTF
>TRBJ2-1|TRBD1|once|TRBV19
TGTGCCAGTGGAACCGGGACAGCCAATGAGCAGTTCTTC
CASGTGTANEQFF
>TRBJ2-7|.|.|TRBV6-5
TGTGCCAGCAGTCTTTCGGGTCTTAGCTCCTACGAGCAGTACTTC
CASSLSGLSSYEQYF
>TRBJ1-5|TRBD1|.|TRBV6-1
TGTGCCAGCAGTGAAATAGAACAGGGGTTAGGGCAGCCCCAGCATTTT
CASSEIEQGLGQPQHF
>TRBJ2-7|.|.|TRBV4-3
TGCGCCAGCAGCCAGCGATGGACTATTCAAGATACCGAGCAGTACTTC
CASSQRWTIQDTEQYF
>TRBJ2-7|TRBD2|.|TRBV9
TGTGCCAGCAGCGCGGGACTAGCGAGCTACGAGCAGTACTTC
CASSAGLASYEQYF
>TRBJ2-7|.|few|TRBV27
TGTGCCAGCAGTTTCGCGTTTGGTTACGAGCAGTACTTC
CASSFAFGYEQYF
>TRBJ1-1|.|once|TRBV6-5
TGTGCCAGCAGTTACCACAAGGGGTACACTGAAGCTTTCTTT
CASSYHKGYTEAFF
>TRBJ2-7|.|.|TRBV29-1
TGCAGCGTTGAGATCGGCTACGCGACAGGAGAGCAGTACTTC
CSVEIGYATGEQYF
>TRBJ2-7|.|.|TRBV6-6
TGTGCCAGCGGCAGGGGCCCGCAGTACTTC
CASGRGPQYF
>TRBJ1-5|.|.|TRBV2
TGTGCCGGGGGAGGGCCAGTAGGCCAGCCCCAGCATTTT
CAGGGPVGQPQHF
>TRBJ2-1|.|few|TRBV6-4
TGTGCCAGCAGTGTCTCGACCGAGGATGAGCAGTTCTTC
CASSVSTEDEQFF
>TRBJ1-2|.|.|TRBV19
TGTGCCAGTAGTATTGCAGGGGCTGGCTACACCTTC
CASSIAGAGYTF
>TRBJ2-7|TRBD2|.|TRBV9
TGTGCCAGCAGCGTAGATCCTAGCGGGTCCTACGAGCAGTACTTC
CASSVDPSGSYEQYF
>TRBJ2-7|TRBD1|.|TRBV7-8
TGTGCCAGCAGCTTAGAACTTGGTGGGACAGGGGCCCCTGGGTACGAGCAGTACTTC
CASSLELGGTGAPGYEQYF
>TRBJ2-1|TRBD2|.|TRBV5-1
TGCGCCAGCAGCTTAGGACTAGATGAGGTCTACAATGAGCAGTTCTTC
CASSLGLDEVYNEQFF
>TRBJ2-5|TRBD1|.|TRBV7-9
TGTGCCAGCAGCTTATACTCCACCGGGACAGGGTTCCAAGAGACCCAGTACTTC
CASSLYSTGTGFQETQYF
>TRBJ1-1|.|.|TRBV5-6
TGTGCCAGCAGCTTCAGGGTCACTGAAGCTTTCTTT
CASSFRVTEAFF
>TRBJ2-7|.|once|TRBV4-3
TGCGCCAGCAGCCAAGGGGAGCAGTTAAGCTACGAGCAGTACTTC
CASSQGEQLSYEQYF
>TRBJ1-2|.|.|TRBV4-1
TGCGCCAGCAGCCCCCCCGGGAAGGCAGCTGAGGGCTACACCTTC
CASSPPGKAAEGYTF
>TRBJ2-6|.|.|TRBV9
TGTGCCAGCAGCGCCACCAGCTCTGGGGCCAACGTCCTGACTTTC
CASSATSSGANVLTF
>TRBJ2-2|.|.|TRBV28
TGTGCCAGCAGTTTATTGAGGGTGATAGGCACCGGGGAGCTGTTTTTT
CASSLLRVIGTGELFF
>TRBJ2-5|TRBD1|.|TRBV15
TGTGCCACCAGCAGCGGGACAGGGGCCGCAGAGACCCAGTACTTC
CATSSGTGAAETQYF
>TRBJ1-1|.|.|TRBV6-9
TGTGCCAGCAGTTACTCTTACAGGTTCACTGAAGCTTTCTTT
CASSYSYRFTEAFF
>TRBJ2-1|TRBD2|.|TRBV18
TGTGCCAGCTCACCAAGCGGGAGCATTGGCAATGAGCAGTTCTTC
CASSPSGSIGNEQFF
>TRBJ2-1|TRBD2|.|TRBV27
TGTGCCAGCAGTTCGACTAGCGGGAGGACGGTCTACAATGAGCAGTTCTTC
CASSSTSGRTVYNEQFF
>TRBJ2-7|TRBD1|.|TRBV9
TGTGCCAGCAGCGTAGGGACAGGGGTTTACGAGCAGTACTTC
CASSVGTGVYEQYF
>TRBJ2-3|.|once|TRBV7-6
TGTGCCAGCAGCTCGGGACTCTACATAACGCCAGATACGCAGTATTTT
CASSSGLYITPDTQYF
>TRBJ1-5|TRBD1|.|TRBV28
TGTGCCAGCAGTCTCGGGACAGAACATCAGCCCCAGCATTTT
CASSLGTEHQPQHF
>TRBJ2-3|.|.|TRBV27
TGTGCCAGCAGCCCCGGCAGGATAGATACGCAGTATTTT
CASSPGRIDTQYF
>TRBJ1-4|.|.|TRBV5-4
TGTGCCAGCAGCTTGGGAATACCAGGGTCCACCTCAACTAATGAAAAACTGTTTTTT
CASSLGIPGSTSTNEKLFF
>TRBJ2-7|TRBD1|.|TRBV9
TGTGCCAGCAGCGCATCACCGGACAGGTCCTACGAGCAGTACTTC
CASSASPDRSYEQYF
>TRBJ2-6|.|.|TRBV7-9
TGTGCCAGCCCGAACGGGGGCTCTGGGGCCAACGTCCTGACTTTC
CASPNGGSGANVLTF
>TRBJ1-4|.|.|TRBV5-4
TGTGCCAGCAGCTTGGAGGGGTATAATGAAAAACTGTTTTTT
CASSLEGYNEKLFF
>TRBJ2-5|TRBD2|.|TRBV9
TGTGCCAGCACCTCATTAGCGGGACCCCAAGAGACCCAGTACTTC
CASTSLAGPQETQYF
>TRBJ2-1|TRBD1|.|TRBV13
TGTGCCAGCAGCTTACAGGGGGATGAGCAGTTCTTC
CASSLQGDEQFF
>TRBJ1-4|.|.|TRBV4-1
TGCGCCAGCAGCCAGAACAGTTGGAATGAAAAACTGTTTTTT
CASSQNSWNEKLFF
>TRBJ2-7|.|few|TRBV6-6
TGTGCCAGCGCAGATTCCTACGAGCAGTACTTC
CASADSYEQYF
>TRBJ2-7|.|.|TRBV10-3
TGTGCCATCAGTGAGTCAGACTCCCCCTACAACTTGTACAACTTGTACGAGCAGTACTTC
CAISESDSPYNLYNLYEQYF
>TRBJ2-7|.|.|TRBV10-3
TGTGCCATCAGAGGCGGAGGGCCCCCCTTAGCCTACGAGCAGTACTTC
CAIRGGGPPLAYEQYF
>TRBJ2-1|.|.|TRBV7-2
TGTGCCAGCAGCTCACTAGATGAGCAGTTCTTC
CASSSLDEQFF
>TRBJ2-7|TRBD2|once|TRBV29-1
TGCAGCGTTGAAGATTGGGCTAGCGGAAATTACTACGAGCAGTACTTC
CSVEDWASGNYYEQYF
>TRBJ1-1|.|.|TRBV25-1
TGTGCCAGCAGGGGGGAGGGGATGAACACTGAAGCTTTCTTT
CASRGEGMNTEAFF
>TRBJ2-3|TRBD1|once|TRBV27
TGTGCCAGCAGTTCCACAGGGGGGACAGATACGCAGTATTTT
CASSSTGGTDTQYF
>TRBJ2-5|TRBD2|.|TRBV6-5
TGTGCCAGCAGTAAGACTAGCTTTCAAGAGACCCAGTACTTC
CASSKTSFQETQYF
>TRBJ2-2|.|once|TRBV7-2
TGTGCCAGCAGTGTCCGGGACTGGAACACCGGGGAGCTGTTTTTT
CASSVRDWNTGELFF
>TRBJ1-5|.|once|TRBV12-2
TGTGCAAGTCGCCACAGGGGGCCGGATCAGCCCCAGCATTTT
CASRHRGPDQPQHF
>TRBJ2-3|.|.|TRBV6-5
TGTGCCAGCAGTTACTTCCCGGGCACAGATACGCAGTATTTT
CASSYFPGTDTQYF
>TRBJ2-7|TRBD2|few|TRBV27
TGTGCCAGCAGTTTATCAAGCGGGAGGGCCTACGAGCAGTACTTC
CASSLSSGRAYEQYF
>TRBJ1-2|TRBD1|.|TRBV29-1
TGCAGCGTTGGGACAGGGGTCTCTAGAGATGGCTACACCTTC
CSVGTGVSRDGYTF
>TRBJ1-1|TRBD1|once|TRBV15
TGTGCCACCAGCAGAGATCCAGGGGGCACTGAAGCTTTCTTT
CATSRDPGGTEAFF
>TRBJ2-3|.|.|TRBV5-4
TGTGCCAGCAGCTTGGGTATAGCGGCGGGAAGGCCCCCTCGCACAGATACGCAGTATTTT
CASSLGIAAGRPPRTDTQYF
>TRBJ2-7|.|.|TRBV9
TGTGCCAGCAGCGTAGCCCCCCAAGGACTACTATCCTACGAGCAGTACTTC
CASSVAPQGLLSYEQYF
>TRBJ2-1|TRBD2|.|TRBV4-3
TGCGCCAGCAGCCAAGATATCGGACTAGCGGGAGCCTACAATGAGCAGTTCTTC
CASSQDIGLAGAYNEQFF
>TRBJ2-1|.|.|TRBV7-9
TGTGCCAGCAGTAATAGGGTCAGGGGTCCGTTCTTC
CASSNRVRGPFF
>TRBJ2-5|TRBD2|.|TRBV5-4
TGTGCCAGCAGCTCGGGACTAGCGGTAAAAGAGACCCAGTACTTC
CASSSGLAVKETQYF